The 4 T cell receptor beta chains presented below share a single source sample, sequenced in a study of CD8+ T cells in alopecia areata. Treatment defined: oral pan-JAK inhibitor, 5-10 mg twice daily. cDNA reverse transcribed from extracted RNA served as the sequencing template. Assay used: immunoSEQ multiplex PCR; TCRdb lists only in-frame clones, some missing. The profile shows some 200,000 clones, 45% to 65% of them singletons. The sample was CD4+ T cells sorted from blood, taken at week 4, from a patient treated with tofacitinib. The receptors here all came from a human donor with alopecia areata.

This clone was picked up a small number of times. V is TRBV7-3 and J is TRBJ2-1; possible D gene TRBD2, 7 bases. The germline CDR1 and CDR2 sequences are SGHTA and FQGTGA. Trimming left V 1 base short and J 3 bases short, with 10 bases between. CDR3 length equals 15 residues. The CDR3 region has the DNA TGTGCCAGCAGCTTAAGCGGGGGCGACTACAATGAGCAGTTCTTC. Translation gives CASSLSGGDYNEQFF.

The V and J genes are TRBV4-1 and TRBJ2-1, with TRBD2 matching over 8 bases. Unmatched junction bases numbered 8, after V lost 0 bases and J lost 7 bases. The germline V gene encodes CDR1 MGHRA and CDR2 YSYEKL. The CDR3 is 16 amino acids. This CDR3 reads CASSQEGGGGFNEQFF. CDR3 in DNA: TGCGCCAGCAGCCAAGAAGGTGGCGGGGGGTTTAATGAGCAGTTCTTC.

The chain employs TRBV30 and TRBJ2-1; TRBD1 or TRBD2 may be the D gene (5 bases each). Per germline, CDR1 GTSNPN and CDR2 SVGIG (reference sequence). Trimming removed 1 base from V and 3 bases from J, with 13 bases in between. This CDR3 has 15 amino acids. The CDR3 DNA follows: TGTGCCTGGAGTGCAGGGTCTAGCTTCTACAATGAGCAGTTCTTC. Encoded protein: CAWSAGSSFYNEQFF.

Remarks on this clone: The sample contains more than one DNA sequence encoding this CDR3. The chain employs TRBV4-3 and TRBJ2-6; 7 bases are a match to TRBD1. V was pared by 1 base and J by 2 bases, with 2 bases of the junction left unmatched. The germline CDR1 and CDR2 sequences are LGHNA and YSLEER. CDR3 length: 16 residues. CDR3 loop: CASSQGQGAGANVLTF. CDR3 nucleotides: TGCGCCAGCAGCCAAGGGCAGGGGGCTGGGGCCAACGTCCTGACTTTC.